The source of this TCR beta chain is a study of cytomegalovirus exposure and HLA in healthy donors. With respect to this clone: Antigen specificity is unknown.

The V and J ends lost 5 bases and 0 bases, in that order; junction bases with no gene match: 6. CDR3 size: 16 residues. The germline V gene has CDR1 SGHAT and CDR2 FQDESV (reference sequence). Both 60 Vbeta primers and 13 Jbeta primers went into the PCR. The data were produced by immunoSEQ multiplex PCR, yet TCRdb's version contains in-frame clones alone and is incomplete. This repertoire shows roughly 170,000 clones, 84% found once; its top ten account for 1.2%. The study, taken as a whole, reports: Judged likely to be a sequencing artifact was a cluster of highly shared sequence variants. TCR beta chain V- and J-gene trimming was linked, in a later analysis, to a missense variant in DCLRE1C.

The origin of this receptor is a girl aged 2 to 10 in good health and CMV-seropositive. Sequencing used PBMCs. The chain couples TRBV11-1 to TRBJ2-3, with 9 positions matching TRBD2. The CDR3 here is CASSPLAGFSTDTQYF. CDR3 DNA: TGTGCCAGCAGCCCCCTAGCGGGATTTAGCACAGATACGCAGTATTTT.